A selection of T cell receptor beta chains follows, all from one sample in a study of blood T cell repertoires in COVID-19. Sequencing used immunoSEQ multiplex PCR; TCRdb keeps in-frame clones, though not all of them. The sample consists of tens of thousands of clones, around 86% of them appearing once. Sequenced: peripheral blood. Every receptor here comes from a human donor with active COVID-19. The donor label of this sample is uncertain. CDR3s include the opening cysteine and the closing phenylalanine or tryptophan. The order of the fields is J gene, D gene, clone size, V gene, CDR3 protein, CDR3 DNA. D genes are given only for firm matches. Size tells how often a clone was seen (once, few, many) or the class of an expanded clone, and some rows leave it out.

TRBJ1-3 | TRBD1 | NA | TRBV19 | CASGGDRESSGNTIYF | TGTGCCAGTGGGGGTGACAGGGAGAGCTCTGGAAACACCATATATTTT
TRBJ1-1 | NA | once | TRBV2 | CARTPEIEAFF | TGTGCCAGGACACCCGAGATTGAAGCTTTCTTT
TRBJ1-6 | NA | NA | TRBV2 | CASSEAWGGTSGSPLHF | TGTGCCAGCAGTGAAGCGTGGGGAGGGACTAGCGGTTCACCCCTCCACTTT
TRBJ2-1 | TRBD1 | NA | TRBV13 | CASSAGTGQYNEQFF | TGTGCCAGCAGCGCCGGGACAGGGCAATACAATGAGCAGTTCTTC
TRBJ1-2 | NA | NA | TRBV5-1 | CASSLGGAGNYGYTF | TGCGCCAGCAGCTTGGGTGGGGCAGGGAACTATGGCTACACCTTC
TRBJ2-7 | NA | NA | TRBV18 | CASSPTGHYEQYF | TGTGCCAGCTCACCGACGGGACATTACGAGCAGTACTTC
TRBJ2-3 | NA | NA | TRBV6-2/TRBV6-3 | CASSFGSTKDTQYF | TGTGCCAGCAGTTTCGGGAGCACAAAAGATACGCAGTATTTT
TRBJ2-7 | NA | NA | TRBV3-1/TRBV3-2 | CASSRMTESYEQYF | TGTGCCAGCAGCCGAATGACGGAGTCCTACGAGCAGTACTTC
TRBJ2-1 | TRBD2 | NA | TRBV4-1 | CASSQVRLAVYNEQFF | TGCGCCAGCAGCCAAGTAAGACTAGCGGTATACAATGAGCAGTTCTTC
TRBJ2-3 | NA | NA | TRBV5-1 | CASRSVSTDTQYF | TGCGCCAGCAGAAGCGTTAGCACAGATACGCAGTATTTT
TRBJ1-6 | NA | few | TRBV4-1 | CASSQEVTGESPLHF | TGCGCCAGCAGCCAAGAAGTCACGGGAGAATCACCCCTCCACTTT
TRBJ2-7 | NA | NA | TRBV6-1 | CASSEALLKDSSYEQYF | TGTGCCAGCAGTGAAGCGCTTCTTAAGGACAGCTCCTACGAGCAGTACTTC
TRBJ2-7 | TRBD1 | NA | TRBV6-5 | CASKKGAFIYEQYF | TGTGCCAGCAAGAAGGGGGCGTTCATATACGAGCAGTACTTC
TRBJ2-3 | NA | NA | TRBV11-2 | CASSLNGVGTDTQYF | TGTGCCAGCAGCTTAAACGGGGTCGGCACAGATACGCAGTATTTT
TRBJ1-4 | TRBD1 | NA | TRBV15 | CATSSPQGAREKLFF | TGTGCCACCAGCAGCCCACAGGGGGCGAGGGAAAAACTGTTTTTT
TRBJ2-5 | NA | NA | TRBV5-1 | CASSLAGTSQETQYF | TGCGCCAGCAGCTTGGCTGGGACTTCTCAAGAGACCCAGTACTTC
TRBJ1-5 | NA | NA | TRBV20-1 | CSASSRGTGGNQPQHF | TGCAGTGCTAGTAGCCGGGGGACGGGCGGCAATCAGCCCCAGCATTTT
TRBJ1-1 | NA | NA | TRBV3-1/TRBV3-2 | CASSQLAEAFF | TGTGCCAGCAGCCAACTTGCTGAAGCTTTCTTT
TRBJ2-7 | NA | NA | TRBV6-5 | CASRNQGKIYEQYF | TGTGCCAGCAGAAACCAGGGGAAAATCTACGAGCAGTACTTC
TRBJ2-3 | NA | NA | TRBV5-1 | CASASWQGIDTQYF | TGCGCCAGCGCTTCGTGGCAGGGGATCGATACGCAGTATTTT
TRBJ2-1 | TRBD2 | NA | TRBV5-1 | CASSLVGGNNEQFF | TGCGCCAGCAGCTTAGTGGGGGGGAACAATGAGCAGTTCTTC
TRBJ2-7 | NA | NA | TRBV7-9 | CASRRPWRTRYEQYF | TGTGCCAGCAGGCGACCGTGGCGGACAAGATACGAGCAGTACTTC
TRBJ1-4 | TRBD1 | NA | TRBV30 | CAWNYRGLNEKLFF | TGTGCCTGGAACTACAGGGGGCTTAATGAAAAACTGTTTTTT
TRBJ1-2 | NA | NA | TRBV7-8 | CASSPGVEGYTF | TGTGCCAGCAGCCCAGGGGTGGAGGGCTACACCTTC
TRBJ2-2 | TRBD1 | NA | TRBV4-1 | CASSQRDGQGASGELFF | TGCGCCAGCAGCCAAAGGGATGGACAGGGGGCGTCCGGGGAGCTGTTTTTT
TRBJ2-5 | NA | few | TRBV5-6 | CASSSLGTQYF | TGTGCCAGCAGCTCTCTCGGGACCCAGTACTTC
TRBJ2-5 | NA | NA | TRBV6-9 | CASLPPGWETQYF | TGTGCCAGCCTACCCCCAGGGTGGGAGACCCAGTACTTC
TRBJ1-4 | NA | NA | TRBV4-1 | CASSQDLGTTNEKLFF | TGCGCCAGCAGCCAAGATCTCGGGACAACTAATGAAAAACTGTTTTTT
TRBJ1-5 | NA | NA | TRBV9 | CASSGGPGQPQHF | TGTGCCAGCAGCGGGGGCCCGGGTCAGCCCCAGCATTTT
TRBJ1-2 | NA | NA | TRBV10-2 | CASSDPGVNGYTF | TGCGCCAGCAGTGACCCGGGGGTGAACGGCTACACCTTC
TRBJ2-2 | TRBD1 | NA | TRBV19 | CASSMPGQTSNTGELFF | TGTGCCAGTAGTATGCCGGGACAGACGTCGAACACCGGGGAGCTGTTTTTT
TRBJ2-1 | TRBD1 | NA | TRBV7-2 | CASSISRTRDSSYNEQFF | TGTGCCAGCAGCATATCTAGAACCAGGGACAGCTCCTACAATGAGCAGTTCTTC
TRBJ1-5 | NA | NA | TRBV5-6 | CASSTGNRNQPQHF | TGTGCCAGCAGTACAGGGAATCGCAATCAGCCCCAGCATTTT
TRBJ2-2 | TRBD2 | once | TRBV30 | CAWSVSGEHTGELFF | TGTGCCTGGAGCGTTAGCGGGGAGCACACCGGGGAGCTGTTTTTT